This T cell receptor beta chain comes out of a study of identical twins (dated by TCRdb to the mid-2010s). Regarding the complete study: To test whether fetal clonotypes persist, this study deep-sequenced TCR alpha and beta repertoires from monozygotic twins, from unrelated adults of various ages, and from cord blood. Replicate twin experiments were performed at different times using different library preparation protocols to rule out contamination. Study-wide conclusions, independent of this receptor: Abundant cord blood beta clonotypes carried fewer insertions; young adult naive repertoires showed a weaker similar trend, while memory repertoires showed none. The excess sharing between twins in beta out-of-frame sequences was weaker because fewer shared sequences reduced the signal-to-noise ratio. Compared with coincidental sharing between unrelated individuals, out-of-frame TCR alpha sequences shared between twins showed an excess of sequences with low generation probability. In monozygotic twins, recombination models systematically underestimated out-of-frame TCR alpha sharing, but the models matched the sharing seen between unrelated individuals. Conclusions relied on cross-sectional statistical analysis, since the same donors could not be followed over many years. Invariant T cells such as MAIT and iNKT could partly confound zero-insertion analyses, although diverse VJ usage argued against such confounding for most clonotypes.

Only healthy Caucasian donors were included. The twin cohort consisted of three pairs of female monozygotic twins, all aged roughly 18 to 29 years. Positive isolation kits from Invitrogen were used to isolate the CD4+ and CD8+ T cell populations. A few counts support this clonotype. Its antigen is currently not known. There are no base qualities to consult, and no much larger clone falls within one base. The CDR3 covers 15 residues, taking in both the cysteine and the phenylalanine. Only the CDR3 DNA is retained, 45 bases long and in frame from the first base. V is shortened by 6 bases, J by 0 bases, and the region joining them spans 15 bases. CDR1 and CDR2, per the germline V gene (reference sequence), are DFQATT and SNEGSKA. The protocol used for the library was 5' RACE. TCRdb shows the sequencer as Illumina HiSeq 2000. Template switching introduced a universal primer binding site; the final cDNA contained a unique molecular identifier, enabling accurate counting of TCR cDNA molecules. First-strand cDNA for TCR alpha and beta chains was synthesized from specific primers in the conserved constant-segment region. To control for contamination, each cDNA library was double barcoded with a SMART-Mk sample barcode plus Illumina barcodes. TruSeq adapter sequences, together with Illumina sample barcodes, were added in two successive PCR steps. The Illumina HiSeq platform was used with custom primers to sequence TCR alpha and beta cDNA libraries. As for the authors' bioinformatics: Unique molecular identifiers were extracted from raw reads with MiGEC, and CDR3 positions were determined with MiXCR. Recombination models were inferred per individual with the repgenHMM and IGoR tools using an EM algorithm. Shared clonotypes were analyzed with the tcR package in R, and sharing was normalized by the product of cloneset sizes. To study raw recombination free of thymic and clonal selection effects, out-of-frame nonproductive sequences were analyzed. TCRdb trimmed public reads at Q25 via fastp, called clones via MiXCR and kept in-frame beta chains. Each record represents a unique CDR3 protein, reported with the most common genes and DNA among its rows. TCRdb's processing, not the authors' own work, is the source of the V and J calls. The sample yields fewer than 500,000 distinct CDR3 sequences; roughly an eighth were counted once. The top ten clonotypes cover approximately 1% of the sample.

The data were also submitted as part of a second study, on yellow fever vaccine responses in identical twins. The second study's paper adds: According to the authors, in identical twins the way T cells responded to vaccination appeared partly convergent and partly personalized. In identical twins, the study followed T cell clones that responded to the vaccine with precision.

The sequence is built from TRBV20-1 and TRBJ2-4, with TRBD2 tentatively as D gene (5 bases match). The clonotype originates from a woman aged 18-29 years in good health. The sample consisted of CD4+ T cells sorted from blood. The nucleotide sequence is given as TGCAGTGCAGGTGATTTCGGACTAGCCAAAAACATTCAGTACTTC. This translates into CSAGDFGLAKNIQYF.